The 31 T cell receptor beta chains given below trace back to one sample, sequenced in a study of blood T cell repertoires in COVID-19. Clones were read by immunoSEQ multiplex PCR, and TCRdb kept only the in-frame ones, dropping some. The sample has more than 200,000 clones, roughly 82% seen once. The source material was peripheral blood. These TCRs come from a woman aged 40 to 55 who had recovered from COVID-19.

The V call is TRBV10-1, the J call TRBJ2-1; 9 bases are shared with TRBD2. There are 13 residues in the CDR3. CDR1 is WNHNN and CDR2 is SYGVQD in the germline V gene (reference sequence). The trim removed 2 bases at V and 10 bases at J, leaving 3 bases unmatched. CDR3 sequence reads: CASSEILAGEQFF. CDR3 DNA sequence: TGCGCCAGCAGTGAGATCCTAGCGGGGGAGCAGTTCTTC.

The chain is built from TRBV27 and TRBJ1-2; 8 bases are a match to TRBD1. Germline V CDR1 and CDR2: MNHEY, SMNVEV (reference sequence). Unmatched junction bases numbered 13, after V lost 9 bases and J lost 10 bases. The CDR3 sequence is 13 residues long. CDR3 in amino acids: CASSLQGGPDYTF. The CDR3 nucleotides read TGTGCCAGTTCTCTACAGGGGGGCCCTGACTACACCTTC.

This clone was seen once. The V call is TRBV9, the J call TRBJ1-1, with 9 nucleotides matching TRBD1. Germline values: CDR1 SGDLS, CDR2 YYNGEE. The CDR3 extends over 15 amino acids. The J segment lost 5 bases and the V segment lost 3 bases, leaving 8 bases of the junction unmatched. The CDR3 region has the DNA TGTGCCAGCAGCGGCCGACAGGGGGTTATGACTGAAGCTTTCTTT. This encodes CASSGRQGVMTEAFF.

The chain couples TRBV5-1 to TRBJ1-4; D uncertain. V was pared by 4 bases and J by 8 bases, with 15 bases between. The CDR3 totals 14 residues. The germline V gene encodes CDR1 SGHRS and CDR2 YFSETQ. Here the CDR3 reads CASSKGGSGEKLFF. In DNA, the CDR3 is TGCGCCAGCAGCAAAGGAGGAAGTGGGGAAAAACTGTTTTTT.

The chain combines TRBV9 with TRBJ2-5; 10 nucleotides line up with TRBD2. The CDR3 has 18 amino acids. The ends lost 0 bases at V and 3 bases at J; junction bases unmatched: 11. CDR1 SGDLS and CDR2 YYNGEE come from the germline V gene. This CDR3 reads CASSVGSGSGGAKETQYF. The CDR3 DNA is TGTGCCAGCAGCGTAGGTTCTGGGAGCGGGGGGGCCAAAGAGACCCAGTACTTC.

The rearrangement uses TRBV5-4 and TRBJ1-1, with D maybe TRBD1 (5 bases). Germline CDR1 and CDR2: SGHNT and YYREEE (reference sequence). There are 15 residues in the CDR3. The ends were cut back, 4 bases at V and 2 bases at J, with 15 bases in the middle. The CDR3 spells CASSPYTGINTEAFF. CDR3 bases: TGTGCCAGCAGCCCATATACAGGAATTAACACTGAAGCTTTCTTT.

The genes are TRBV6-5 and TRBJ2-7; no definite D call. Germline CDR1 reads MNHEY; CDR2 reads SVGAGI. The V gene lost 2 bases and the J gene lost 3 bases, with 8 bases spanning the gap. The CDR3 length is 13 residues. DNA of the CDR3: TGTGCCAGCAGTTACGGCCAGGTCTACGAGCAGTACTTC. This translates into CASSYGQVYEQYF.

The CDR3 DNA is TGTGCCAGCAGTTTCGGACAGGGTGCCCAGCCCCAGCATTTT. Protein: CASSFGQGAQPQHF. This chain connects TRBV6-2 or TRBV6-3 to TRBJ1-5; 8 positions agree with TRBD1. The V and J ends lost 4 bases and 7 bases, in that order; junction bases with no gene match: 6. CDR3 length equals 14 residues. Germline assignment: CDR1 MNHEY and CDR2 SVGEGT.

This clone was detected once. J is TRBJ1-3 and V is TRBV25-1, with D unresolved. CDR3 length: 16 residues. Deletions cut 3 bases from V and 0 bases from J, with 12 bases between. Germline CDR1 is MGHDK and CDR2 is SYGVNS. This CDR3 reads CASSDQTVLSGNTIYF. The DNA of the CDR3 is TGTGCCAGCAGTGACCAGACTGTCCTCTCTGGAAACACCATATATTTT.

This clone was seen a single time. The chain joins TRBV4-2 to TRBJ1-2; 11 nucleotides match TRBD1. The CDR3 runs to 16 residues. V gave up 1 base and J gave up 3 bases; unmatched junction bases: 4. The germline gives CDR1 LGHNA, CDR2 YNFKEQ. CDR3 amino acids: CASSQVGDRGDYGYTF. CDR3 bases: TGTGCCAGCAGCCAAGTTGGGGACAGGGGGGACTATGGCTACACCTTC.

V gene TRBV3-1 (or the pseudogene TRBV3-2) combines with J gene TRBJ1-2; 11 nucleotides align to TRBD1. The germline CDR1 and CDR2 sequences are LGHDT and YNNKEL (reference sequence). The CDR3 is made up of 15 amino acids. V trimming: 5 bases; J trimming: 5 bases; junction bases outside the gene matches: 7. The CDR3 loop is CASSLSGTGGYGYTF. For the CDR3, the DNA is TGTGCCAGCAGCTTGTCAGGGACAGGGGGATATGGCTACACCTTC.

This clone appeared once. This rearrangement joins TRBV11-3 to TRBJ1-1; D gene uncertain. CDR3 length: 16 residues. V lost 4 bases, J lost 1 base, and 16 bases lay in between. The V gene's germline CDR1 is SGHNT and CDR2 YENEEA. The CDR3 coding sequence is TGTGCCAGCAGCTCGGCACCGGGGTCATCGAACACTGAAGCTTTCTTT. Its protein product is CASSSAPGSSNTEAFF.

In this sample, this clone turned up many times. CDR3 residues: CASSSRDTSGNTIYF. For the CDR3, the DNA is TGTGCCAGCAGCTCCCGGGACACCTCTGGAAACACCATATATTTT. The chain recombines TRBV11-3 with TRBJ1-3, with D possibly matching TRBD1 (6 bases). Germline V gives CDR1 SGHNT, CDR2 YENEEA. This CDR3 is 15 amino acids long. Trimming stripped 4 bases from V and 0 bases from J, with 10 bases between.

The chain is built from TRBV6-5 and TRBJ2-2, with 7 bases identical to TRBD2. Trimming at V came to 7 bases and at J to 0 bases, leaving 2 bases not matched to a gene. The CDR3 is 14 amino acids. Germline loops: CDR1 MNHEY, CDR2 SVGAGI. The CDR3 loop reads CASKRGANTGELFF. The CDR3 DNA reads TGTGCCAGCAAACGGGGGGCGAACACCGGGGAGCTGTTTTTT.

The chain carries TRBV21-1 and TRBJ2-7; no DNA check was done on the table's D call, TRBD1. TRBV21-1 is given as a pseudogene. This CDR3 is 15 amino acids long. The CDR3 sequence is CASSKWRGQCYEQYF. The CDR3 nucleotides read TGTGCCAGCAGCAAATGGCGGGGACAGTGTTACGAGCAGTACTTC.

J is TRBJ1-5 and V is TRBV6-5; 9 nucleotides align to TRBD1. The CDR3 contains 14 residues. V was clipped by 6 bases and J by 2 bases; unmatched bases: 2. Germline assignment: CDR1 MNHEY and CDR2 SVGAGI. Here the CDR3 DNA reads TGTGCCAGCAGGCGGACAGGGGGCAATCAGCCCCAGCATTTT. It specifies CASRRTGGNQPQHF.

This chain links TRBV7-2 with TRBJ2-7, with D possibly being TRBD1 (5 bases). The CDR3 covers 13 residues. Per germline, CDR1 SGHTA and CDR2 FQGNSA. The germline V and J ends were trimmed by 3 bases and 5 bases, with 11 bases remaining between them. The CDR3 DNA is TGTGCCAGCAGCTTCACTACAGGCAACGAGCAGTACTTC. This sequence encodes CASSFTTGNEQYF.

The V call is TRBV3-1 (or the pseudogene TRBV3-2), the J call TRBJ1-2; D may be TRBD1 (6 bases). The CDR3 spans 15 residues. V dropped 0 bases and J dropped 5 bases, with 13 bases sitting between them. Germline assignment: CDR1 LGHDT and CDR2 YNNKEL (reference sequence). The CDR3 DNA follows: TGTGCCAGCAGCCAAGATCATGGGGGCGCGTATGGCTACACCTTC. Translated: CASSQDHGGAYGYTF.

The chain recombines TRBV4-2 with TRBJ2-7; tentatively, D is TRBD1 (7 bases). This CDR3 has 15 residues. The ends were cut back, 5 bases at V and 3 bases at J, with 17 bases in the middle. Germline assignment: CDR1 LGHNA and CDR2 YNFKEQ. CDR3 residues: CASSEEGQLGYEQYF. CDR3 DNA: TGTGCCAGCAGCGAGGAGGGACAGTTGGGCTACGAGCAGTACTTC.

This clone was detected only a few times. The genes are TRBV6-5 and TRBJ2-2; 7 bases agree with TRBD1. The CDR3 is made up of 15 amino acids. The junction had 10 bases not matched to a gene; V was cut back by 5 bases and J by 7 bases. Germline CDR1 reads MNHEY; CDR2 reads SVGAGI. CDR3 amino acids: CASSKIDRANGELFF. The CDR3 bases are TGTGCCAGCAGTAAGATCGACAGGGCGAACGGGGAGCTGTTTTTT.

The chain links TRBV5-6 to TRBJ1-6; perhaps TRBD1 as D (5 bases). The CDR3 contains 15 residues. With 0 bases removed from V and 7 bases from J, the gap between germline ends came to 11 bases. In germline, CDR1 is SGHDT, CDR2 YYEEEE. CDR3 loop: CASSLVGHSNSPLHF. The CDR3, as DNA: TGTGCCAGCAGCTTGGTCGGACATTCGAATTCACCCCTCCACTTT.

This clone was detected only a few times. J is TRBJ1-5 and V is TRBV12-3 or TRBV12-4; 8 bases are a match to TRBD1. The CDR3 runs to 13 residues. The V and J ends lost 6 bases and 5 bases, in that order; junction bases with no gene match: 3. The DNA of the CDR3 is TGTGCCAGCAGAGGACAGGGAGATCAGCCCCAGCATTTT. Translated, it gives CASRGQGDQPQHF.

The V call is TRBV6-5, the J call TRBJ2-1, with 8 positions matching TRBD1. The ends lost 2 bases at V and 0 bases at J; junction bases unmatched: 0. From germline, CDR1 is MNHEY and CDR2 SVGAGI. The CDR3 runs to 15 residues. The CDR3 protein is CASSYTGGSYNEQFF. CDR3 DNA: TGTGCCAGCAGTTACACAGGGGGCTCCTACAATGAGCAGTTCTTC.

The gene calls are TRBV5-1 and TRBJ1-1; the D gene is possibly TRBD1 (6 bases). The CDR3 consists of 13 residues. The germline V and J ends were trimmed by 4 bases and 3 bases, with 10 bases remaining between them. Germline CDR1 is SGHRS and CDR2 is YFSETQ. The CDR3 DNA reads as TGCGCCAGCAGCCGGGGGGCAGACACTGAAGCTTTCTTT. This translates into CASSRGADTEAFF. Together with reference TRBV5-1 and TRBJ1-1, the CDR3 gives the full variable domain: KAGVTQTPRYLIKTRGQQVTLSCSPISGHRSVSWYQQTPGQGLQFLFEYFSETQRNKGNFPGRFSGRQFSNSRSEMNVSTLELGDSALYLCASSRGADTEAFFGQGTRLTVV.

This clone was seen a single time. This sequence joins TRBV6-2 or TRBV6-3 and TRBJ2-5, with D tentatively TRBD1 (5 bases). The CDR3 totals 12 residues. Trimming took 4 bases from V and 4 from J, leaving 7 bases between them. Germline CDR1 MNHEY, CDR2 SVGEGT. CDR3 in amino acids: CASSSTAETQYF. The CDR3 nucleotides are TGTGCCAGCAGTTCGACAGCAGAGACCCAGTACTTC.

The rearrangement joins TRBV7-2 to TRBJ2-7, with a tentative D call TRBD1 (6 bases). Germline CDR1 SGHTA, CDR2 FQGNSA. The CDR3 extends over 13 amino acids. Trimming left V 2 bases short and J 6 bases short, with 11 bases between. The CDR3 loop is CASSLLIRGEQYF. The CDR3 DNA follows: TGTGCCAGCAGCTTATTAATCAGGGGCGAGCAGTACTTC.

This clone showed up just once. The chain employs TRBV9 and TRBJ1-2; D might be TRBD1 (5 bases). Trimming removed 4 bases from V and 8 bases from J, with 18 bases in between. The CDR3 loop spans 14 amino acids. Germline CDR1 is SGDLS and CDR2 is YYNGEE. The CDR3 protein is CASSPGVDNGGYTF. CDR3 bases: TGTGCCAGCAGCCCGGGGGTCGACAACGGCGGCTACACCTTC.

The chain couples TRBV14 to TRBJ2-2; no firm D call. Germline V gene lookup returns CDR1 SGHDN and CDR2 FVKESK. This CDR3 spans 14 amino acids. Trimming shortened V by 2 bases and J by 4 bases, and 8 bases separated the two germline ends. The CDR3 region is CASSQTLGTGELFF. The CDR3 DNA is TGTGCCAGCAGCCAAACTCTTGGCACCGGGGAGCTGTTTTTT.

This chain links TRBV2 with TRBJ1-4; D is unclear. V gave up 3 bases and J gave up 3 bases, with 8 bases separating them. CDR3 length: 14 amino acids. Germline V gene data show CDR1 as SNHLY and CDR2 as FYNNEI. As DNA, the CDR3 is TGTGCCAGCAGTGACGTTACAGCTAATGAAAAACTGTTTTTT. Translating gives CASSDVTANEKLFF.

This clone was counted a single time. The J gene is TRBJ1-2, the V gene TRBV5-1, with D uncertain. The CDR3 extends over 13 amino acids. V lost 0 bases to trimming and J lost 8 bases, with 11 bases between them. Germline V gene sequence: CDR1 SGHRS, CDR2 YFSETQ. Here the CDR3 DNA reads TGCGCCAGCAGCTTGGCCTACGGGGAGGGCTACACCTTC. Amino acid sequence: CASSLAYGEGYTF.

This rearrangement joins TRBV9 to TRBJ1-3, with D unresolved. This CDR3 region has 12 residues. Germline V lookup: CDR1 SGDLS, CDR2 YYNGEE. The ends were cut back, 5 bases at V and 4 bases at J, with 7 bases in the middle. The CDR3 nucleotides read TGTGCCAGCAGGGGCGCAGGAAACACCATATATTTT. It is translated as CASRGAGNTIYF.